There are a few counts of the clone carrying this T cell receptor beta chain. The data were taken from a study of blood T cells in healthy people across ages. V gave up 4 bases and J gave up 4 bases, with 10 bases separating them. CDR1 KGHSH and CDR2 LQKENI come from the germline V gene. The CDR3 runs to 14 residues. Through a sample-barcoded 5' primer and a J-beta primer mix, a second PCR was run for roughly 6 to 11 cycles. MiXCR, applied by TCRdb to the 5' RACE reads, yields one record per CDR3 protein. Of hundreds of thousands of distinct CDR3 sequences listed, 25% to 30% were seen once; the top ten hold 25% to 35%. The draw of peripheral blood yielded ten milliliters from each donor.

The source material was blood. This rearrangement joins TRBV18 to TRBJ1-4; D is undetermined. The clonotype originates from a woman in her 70s in good health. CDR3 nucleotide sequence: TGTGCCAGCTCACAACGCGGGGATAATGAAAAACTGTTTTTT. Protein: CASSQRGDNEKLFF.